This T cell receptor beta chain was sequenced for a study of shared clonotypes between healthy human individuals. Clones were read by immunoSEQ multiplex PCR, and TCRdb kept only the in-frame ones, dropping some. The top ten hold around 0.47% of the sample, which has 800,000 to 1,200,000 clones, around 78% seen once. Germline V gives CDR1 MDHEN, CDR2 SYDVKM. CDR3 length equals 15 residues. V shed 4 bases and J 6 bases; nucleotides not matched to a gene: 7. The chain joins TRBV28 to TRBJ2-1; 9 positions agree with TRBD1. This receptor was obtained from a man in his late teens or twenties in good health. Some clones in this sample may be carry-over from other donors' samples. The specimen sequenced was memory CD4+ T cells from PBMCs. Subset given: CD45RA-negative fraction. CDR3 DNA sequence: TGTGCCAGCAGTTCCACAGGGGGCGCCAGCAATGAGCAGTTCTTC. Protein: CASSSTGGASNEQFF.